Each of the 17 T cell receptor beta chains below was sequenced from the same sample in a study of blood T cell repertoires in COVID-19. The assay was immunoSEQ multiplex PCR, and TCRdb's table has in-frame clones only and misses some. The data show 200,000 to 300,000 clones, almost 90% seen once. Sequenced: peripheral blood. These receptors were obtained from an elderly man with acute or convalescent COVID-19.

This chain connects TRBV19 to TRBJ2-5; 10 positions agree with TRBD1. From germline, CDR1 is LNHDA and CDR2 SQIVND (reference sequence). Trimming took 4 bases from V and 5 from J; bases not matched to a gene: 4. CDR3 length equals 14 residues. For the CDR3, the DNA is TGTGCCAGTAGTACAGACAGGGGGCGGGAGACCCAGTACTTC. This gives the protein CASSTDRGRETQYF.

Only one count was recorded for this clone. The rearrangement links TRBV9 to TRBJ2-2; D not resolved. The CDR3 contains 14 residues. Germline lookup yields CDR1 SGDLS and CDR2 YYNGEE. Trimming left V 2 bases short and J 6 bases short, with 11 bases between. CDR3: CASSVTTSPGELFF. The CDR3 bases are TGTGCCAGCAGCGTCACGACATCCCCCGGGGAGCTGTTTTTT. Combining the CDR3 with reference TRBV9 and TRBJ2-2 gives the whole variable domain DSGVTQTPKHLITATGQRVTLRCSPRSGDLSVYWYQQSLDQGLQFLIQYYNGEERAKGNILERFSAQQFPDLHSELNLSSLELGDSALYFCASSVTTSPGELFFGEGSRLTVL.

CDR3 DNA: TGTGCTAGTGGTTTGGGCCCCCCTGGGGACAGGGGTAATCAGCCCCAGCATTTT. This encodes CASGLGPPGDRGNQPQHF. The rearrangement uses TRBV12-5 and TRBJ1-5; 10 bases map to TRBD1. CDR3 size: 18 residues. The junction had 10 bases not matched to a gene; V was cut back by 1 base and J by 4 bases. Germline lookup yields CDR1 LGHNT and CDR2 FRNRAP.

This clone was detected once. The rearrangement uses TRBV5-1 and TRBJ2-2, with a possible D match to TRBD1 (5 bases). CDR3 length: 17 residues. V was pared by 0 bases and J by 0 bases, with 12 bases between. Per the germline V gene, CDR1 is SGHRS and CDR2 is YFSETQ. DNA for the CDR3: TGCGCCAGCAGCTTGGAGGGGCTAGTGTCGAACACCGGGGAGCTGTTTTTT. This translates into CASSLEGLVSNTGELFF.

V is TRBV6-1 and J is TRBJ2-1; 10 bases are shared with TRBD2. The germline gives CDR1 MNHNS, CDR2 SASEGT. The trim removed 2 bases at V and 4 bases at J, leaving 5 bases unmatched. The CDR3 contains 16 residues. The CDR3 is CASSEYTSGVYNEQFF. CDR3 bases: TGTGCCAGCAGTGAATATACTAGCGGGGTTTACAATGAGCAGTTCTTC.

The rearrangement joins TRBV9 to TRBJ2-2; D perhaps matches TRBD1 (5 bases). With 1 base removed from V and 4 bases from J, the gap between germline ends came to 11 bases. CDR1 and CDR2 from the germline V gene are SGDLS and YYNGEE. This CDR3 spans 15 amino acids. The CDR3 region is CASSVSDSFTGELFF. The CDR3 coding sequence is TGTGCCAGCAGCGTATCCGACAGCTTCACCGGGGAGCTGTTTTTT. Combining the CDR3 with reference TRBV9 and TRBJ2-2 gives the whole variable domain DSGVTQTPKHLITATGQRVTLRCSPRSGDLSVYWYQQSLDQGLQFLIQYYNGEERAKGNILERFSAQQFPDLHSELNLSSLELGDSALYFCASSVSDSFTGELFFGEGSRLTVL.

The chain has TRBV5-4 and TRBJ2-6, with D uncertain. The CDR3 sequence is 16 residues long. Trimming stripped 1 base from V and 2 bases from J, with 10 bases between. The V gene's germline CDR1 is SGHNT and CDR2 YYREEE (reference sequence). The CDR3 spells CASSLPKRTGANVLTF. The CDR3 region has the DNA TGTGCCAGCAGCTTGCCTAAGAGGACTGGGGCCAACGTCCTGACTTTC.

The CDR3 region has the DNA TGTGCCAGCAGCGCCAGGGTGACCGGGGCCAACGTCCTGACTTTC. Translated, it gives CASSARVTGANVLTF. The J gene is TRBJ2-6, the V gene TRBV9, with a possible D match to TRBD1 (5 bases). Germline lookup yields CDR1 SGDLS and CDR2 YYNGEE. The CDR3 has 15 residues. Trimming pared 3 bases from V and 4 bases from J, leaving 11 bases between.

This chain uses TRBV7-6 with TRBJ1-1, with D uncertain. Trimming took 5 bases from V and 4 from J, leaving 11 bases between them. Per germline, CDR1 SGHVS and CDR2 FNYEAQ. The length of the CDR3 is 13 residues. Written as DNA, the CDR3 is TGTGCCAGCAGCCCTCTTCGAGGCACTGAAGCTTTCTTT. It is translated as CASSPLRGTEAFF.

Comments on this clone: Within the sample, other DNA sequences also encode this same CDR3. The chain joins TRBV5-1 to TRBJ2-7; tentatively, D is TRBD1 (5 bases). Trimming left V 0 bases short and J 0 bases short, with 10 bases between. This CDR3 spans 15 amino acids. The germline V gene encodes CDR1 SGHRS and CDR2 YFSETQ. The CDR3 DNA sequence: TGCGCCAGCAGCTTGGCTTCAGGGAACTCCTACGAGCAGTACTTC. Translated: CASSLASGNSYEQYF.

The chain has TRBV19 and TRBJ1-1; no definite D call. The V end was cut by 3 bases, the J end by 3 bases, with 8 bases between. This CDR3 is built from 13 residues. The germline gives CDR1 LNHDA, CDR2 SQIVND (reference sequence). The CDR3 nucleotides read TGTGCCAGTAGTATCGCGGGCCACACTGAAGCTTTCTTT. The encoded protein is CASSIAGHTEAFF.

CDR3 protein: CASSFFGASGGLTDTQYF. CDR3 sequence (DNA): TGTGCCAGCAGCTTTTTCGGAGCGAGCGGGGGGCTCACAGATACGCAGTATTTT. The chain combines TRBV5-6 with TRBJ2-3; TRBD2 matches at 9 bases. The germline CDR1 and CDR2 sequences are SGHDT and YYEEEE. The CDR3 extends over 18 amino acids. With V trimmed by 2 bases and J by 2 bases, 12 bases remained unmatched.

The chain joins TRBV4-2 to TRBJ1-4; possibly TRBD1 for D (5 bases). V lost 0 bases, J lost 8 bases, and 13 bases lay in between. CDR1 is LGHNA and CDR2 is YNFKEQ in the germline V gene. The CDR3 runs 15 residues. CDR3 region: CASSQDRAGREKLFF. CDR3 DNA sequence: TGTGCCAGCAGCCAAGACCGGGCAGGGAGGGAAAAACTGTTTTTT.

In DNA, the CDR3 is TGTGCCAGCAGCCCTGTAGGGGCAGGAACTGGGGCCAACGTCCTGACTTTC. Its protein is CASSPVGAGTGANVLTF. This sequence joins TRBV27 and TRBJ2-6; perhaps TRBD1 as D (5 bases). V lost 6 bases and J lost 2, with 17 bases in between. The CDR3 spans 17 residues. Germline V gene sequence: CDR1 MNHEY, CDR2 SMNVEV (reference sequence).

V is TRBV6-5 and J is TRBJ2-7; 9 bases agree with TRBD2. Per germline, CDR1 MNHEY and CDR2 SVGAGI. The CDR3 runs to 16 residues. V lost 0 bases to trimming and J lost 5 bases; unmatched junction nucleotides: 8. CDR3 amino acids: CASSYSSSGGTHEQYF. As DNA, the CDR3 is TGTGCCAGCAGTTACTCCTCAAGCGGGGGGACCCACGAGCAGTACTTC.

The rearrangement links TRBV28 to TRBJ1-5; D remains unclear. V shed 7 bases and J shed 4 bases, with 17 bases lying between them. This CDR3 contains 15 residues. The germline V gene has CDR1 MDHEN and CDR2 SYDVKM. In DNA, the CDR3 is TGTGCCAGCATCCACGGCCTGGCGGGTAATCAGCCCCAGCATTTT. Translated: CASIHGLAGNQPQHF.

The chain carries TRBV7-9 and TRBJ1-1; 9 bases agree with TRBD1. CDR3 length: 15 amino acids. V trimming: 4 bases; J trimming: 4 bases; junction bases outside the gene matches: 7. In germline, CDR1 is SEHNR, CDR2 FQNEAQ (reference sequence). For the CDR3, the DNA is TGTGCCAGCAGCTGGGGGGACAGGGAGGGCACTGAAGCTTTCTTT. It specifies CASSWGDREGTEAFF.